These T cell receptor beta chains were read from a single sample in a study of cytomegalovirus exposure and HLA in healthy donors. The method was immunoSEQ multiplex PCR; TCRdb's version includes in-frame clones alone and lacks a portion of them. The sample records approximately 140,000 clones, around 80% being singletons. Material for sequencing was PBMCs. The receptors were gathered from a man between 40 and 49 years old in good health and CMV-seronegative. CDR3s include the opening cysteine and the closing phenylalanine or tryptophan. Each record gives: clone size, D gene, V gene, J gene, CDR3 DNA, CDR3 protein. D genes are given only for firm matches. The size entry is marked missing in some rows and otherwise reads once, few, many or a size class.

-	TRBD1	TRBV19	TRBJ1-2	TGTGCCAGTAGTACCGGGACAGCTTACTATGGCTACACCTTC	CASSTGTAYYGYTF
-	-	TRBV19	TRBJ2-7	TGTGCCAGTAGTCTCGCGTTTCGGTACGAGCAGTACTTC	CASSLAFRYEQYF
-	TRBD2	TRBV6-6	TRBJ2-3	TGTGCCAGCAGGCTAGCGGGAGGGGGGCCAGATACGCAGTATTTT	CASRLAGGGPDTQYF
-	-	TRBV7-7	TRBJ2-5	TGTGCCAGCAGCTTAGCCGTGACAGCAGGAGAGACCCAGTACTTC	CASSLAVTAGETQYF
-	-	TRBV2	TRBJ1-3	TGTGCCAGCAGTGATGAGTTGTTACGTAGCTCTGGAAACACCATATATTTT	CASSDELLRSSGNTIYF
-	-	TRBV15	TRBJ2-7	TGTGCCACCAGCAGAGATCGGGGATACGAGCAGTACTTC	CATSRDRGYEQYF
-	-	TRBV6-5	TRBJ1-2	TGTGCCAGCAGTTACCGGGGGGGCGGCTACACCTTC	CASSYRGGGYTF
-	TRBD2	TRBV6-1	TRBJ2-7	TGTGCCAGTGGGCCTAGCGGGGTTGGGGAGCAGTACTTC	CASGPSGVGEQYF
-	-	TRBV19	TRBJ2-3	TGTGCCAGTAAATTGGTAGGGGCGAGCACAGATACGCAGTATTTT	CASKLVGASTDTQYF
-	-	TRBV7-2	TRBJ1-6	TGTGCCAGCAGCTTAGGTAGGGGGAAATCACCCCTCCACTTT	CASSLGRGKSPLHF
-	-	TRBV10-3	TRBJ2-3	TGTGCCATCAGTGAGGGGACACATACGCAGTATTTT	CAISEGTHTQYF
-	TRBD2	TRBV7-6	TRBJ2-3	TGTGCCAGCAGCTTAGGTGTTAGCGGGGGGTTTCCCAGCGATACGCAGTATTTT	CASSLGVSGGFPSDTQYF
-	-	TRBV28	TRBJ1-4	TGTGCCAGCAGTTCCATTGGGGGGGCACGAAGTAATGAAAAACTGTTTTTT	CASSSIGGARSNEKLFF
few	-	TRBV28	TRBJ2-2	TGTGCCAGCAGTTTACACGAATACAGGGATTTGGAGTTTACCGGGGAGCTGTTTTTT	CASSLHEYRDLEFTGELFF
large	-	TRBV5-4	TRBJ2-2	TGTGCCAGCAGCTTGGAAGGGGGAGGGGCCGGGGAGCTGTTTTTT	CASSLEGGGAGELFF
-	TRBD1	TRBV7-6	TRBJ1-1	TGTGCCAGCAGAGCGGACAGGGCACACACTGAAGCTTTCTTT	CASRADRAHTEAFF
few	-	TRBV5-1	TRBJ2-3	TGCGCCAGCAGCTTGATTGGCGGGGTTGCGGGAGATACGCAGTATTTT	CASSLIGGVAGDTQYF
-	TRBD2	TRBV28	TRBJ2-3	TGTGCCAGCAGTCCCTTCCTCCAGCGGGAGGGCACAGATACGCAGTATTTT	CASSPFLQREGTDTQYF
few	-	TRBV9	TRBJ2-2	TGTGCCAGCAGCGTAGTGAGGTCCGACGGGGAGCTGTTTTTT	CASSVVRSDGELFF
-	-	TRBV5-1	TRBJ2-2	TGCGCCAGCAGCTTGGAGGACATTTCGAACACCGGGGAGCTGTTTTTT	CASSLEDISNTGELFF
-	-	TRBV7-9	TRBJ2-7	TGTTCCAGCAGCCAAGAGGCCTGGAACTACGAGCAGTACTTC	CSSSQEAWNYEQYF